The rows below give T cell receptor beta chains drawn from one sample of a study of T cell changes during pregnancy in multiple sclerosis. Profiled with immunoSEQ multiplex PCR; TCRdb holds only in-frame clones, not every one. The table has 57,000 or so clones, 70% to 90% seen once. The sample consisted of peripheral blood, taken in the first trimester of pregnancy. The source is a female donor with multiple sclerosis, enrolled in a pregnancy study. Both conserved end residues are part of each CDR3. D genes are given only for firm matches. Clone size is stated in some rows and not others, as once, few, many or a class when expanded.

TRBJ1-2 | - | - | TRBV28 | TGTGCCAGCAGTTTGGGCCCCCAGCTAAGGTCCAGCTCTTTC | CASSLGPQLRSSSF
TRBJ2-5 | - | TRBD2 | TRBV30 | TGTGCCTACGCCAGCGGGAGGGATCAAGAGACCCAGTACTTC | CAYASGRDQETQYF
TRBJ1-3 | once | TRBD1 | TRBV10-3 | TGTGCCATCAGTGATCGGCAGGGGGAAGGAAACACCATATATTTT | CAISDRQGEGNTIYF
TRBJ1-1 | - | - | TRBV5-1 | TGCGCCAGCAGCTCTCAGGGAAGCACTGAAGCTTTCTTT | CASSSQGSTEAFF
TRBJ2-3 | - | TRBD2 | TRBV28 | TGTGCCAGCAGCGTGACGACTAGCGGTAGCACAGATACGCAGTATTTT | CASSVTTSGSTDTQYF
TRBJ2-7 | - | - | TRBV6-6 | TGTGCCAGCAGCCCGGGAACGCCGACCGTTGGGCAGTACTTC | CASSPGTPTVGQYF
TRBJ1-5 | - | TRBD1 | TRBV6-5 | TGTGCCAGCAGCCTGGGACAGGGGTCTCAGCCCCAGCATTTT | CASSLGQGSQPQHF
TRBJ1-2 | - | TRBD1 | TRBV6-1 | TGTGCCAGCAGTGAATTCGAGGACAGGGTTAACTATGGCTACACCTTC | CASSEFEDRVNYGYTF
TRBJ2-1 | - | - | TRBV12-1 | TGTGCCAGCAGCTTTGTAGCGGGAGACTCCTACAATGAGCAGTTCTTC | CASSFVAGDSYNEQFF
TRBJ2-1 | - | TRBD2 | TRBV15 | TGTGCCACCAGCAGAGATAGAAGCGGGAGCGGTGAGCAGTTCTTC | CATSRDRSGSGEQFF
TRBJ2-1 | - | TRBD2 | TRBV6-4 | TGTGCCAGCAGTGAGGATACTAGCGGGTCGAATGAGCAGTTCTTC | CASSEDTSGSNEQFF
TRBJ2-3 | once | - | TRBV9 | TGTGCCAGCAGCGTCCTTTTGGATACGCAGTATTTT | CASSVLLDTQYF
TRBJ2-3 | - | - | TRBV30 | TGTGCCTGGAGTGCCGCGGGACGAAGCACAGATACGCAGTATTTT | CAWSAAGRSTDTQYF
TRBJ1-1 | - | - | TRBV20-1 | TGCAGTGCCCGGGGGGGGTATGTTTTCTTT | CSARGGYVFF
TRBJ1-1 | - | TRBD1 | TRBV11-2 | TGTGCCAGCAGCCTTGGGGGACAGGGGAACACTGAAGCTTTCTTT | CASSLGGQGNTEAFF
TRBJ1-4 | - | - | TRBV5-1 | TGCGCCAGCAGCTTGGTGTCGGGGAGAAAACTGTTTTTT | CASSLVSGRKLFF
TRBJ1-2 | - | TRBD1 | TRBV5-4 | TGTGCCAGCAGCTTGGCGGGACAGGGTAATTCCTATGGCTACACCTTC | CASSLAGQGNSYGYTF
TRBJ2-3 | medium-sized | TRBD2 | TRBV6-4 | TGTGCCAGCAGTGAGCGGGAGACAGATACGCAGTATTTT | CASSERETDTQYF
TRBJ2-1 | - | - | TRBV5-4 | TGTGCCAGCAGCCCGGAGATTGCAGCTTACAATGAGCAGTTCTTC | CASSPEIAAYNEQFF
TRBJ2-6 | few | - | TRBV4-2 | TGTGCCAGCAGCCCGATTTCACAGGGTGAGGCTGGGGCCAACGTCCTGACTTTC | CASSPISQGEAGANVLTF
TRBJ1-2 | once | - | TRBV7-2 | TGTGCCAGCAGCTTTCAGGGCAACTATGGCTACACCTTC | CASSFQGNYGYTF
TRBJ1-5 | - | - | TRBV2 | TGTGCCAGTGCGTCTGAGACAGGAATCAATCAGCCCCAGCATTTT | CASASETGINQPQHF
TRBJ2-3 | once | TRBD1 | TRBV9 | TGTGCCAGCAGCTGGACAGGAAGCACAGATACGCAGTATTTT | CASSWTGSTDTQYF
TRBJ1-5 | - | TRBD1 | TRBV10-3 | TGTGCCATCAGTCCGGGACAGGGGGCTCTATCTAATCAGCCCCAGCATTTT | CAISPGQGALSNQPQHF
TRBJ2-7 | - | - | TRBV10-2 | TGCGCCAGCAGTGGAGGAATCGAGCAGTACTTC | CASSGGIEQYF
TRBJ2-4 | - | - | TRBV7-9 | TGTGCCAGCAGCTCAATGAAAGGGGGTCAGTACTTC | CASSSMKGGQYF
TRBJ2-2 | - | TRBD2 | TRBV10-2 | TGCGCCAGCAGTGTTAGCGGGAAGGTAATCGGGGAGCTGTTTTTT | CASSVSGKVIGELFF
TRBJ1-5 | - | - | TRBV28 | TGTGCCAGCAGTTTATATTCCACAGGGAATCAGCCCCAGCATTTT | CASSLYSTGNQPQHF
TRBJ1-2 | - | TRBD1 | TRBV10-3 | TGTGCCAGCGGGGTGACCGGGACAGGGGTTGTTGGCTACACCTTC | CASGVTGTGVVGYTF
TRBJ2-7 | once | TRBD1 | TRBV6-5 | TGTGCCAGCAGTCGCACCGGGACAGGGGCCTACGAGCAGTACTTC | CASSRTGTGAYEQYF
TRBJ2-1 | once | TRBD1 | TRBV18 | TGTGCCAGCTCACCACCGTACGGACAGGGGGCAATAAATGAGCAGTTCTTC | CASSPPYGQGAINEQFF
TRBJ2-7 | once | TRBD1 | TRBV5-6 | TGTGCCAGCAGCTCGGACAGGGCGGACGAGCAGTACTTC | CASSSDRADEQYF
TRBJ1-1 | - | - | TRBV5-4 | TGTGCCAGCAGCCCGGACAGTTCGTCCACTGAAGCTTTCTTT | CASSPDSSSTEAFF
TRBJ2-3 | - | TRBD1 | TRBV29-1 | TGCAGCGTAGGTCCTCGGACAGGGGGTCCAGATACGCAGTATTTT | CSVGPRTGGPDTQYF
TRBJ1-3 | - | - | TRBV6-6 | TGTGCCAGCAGTTACCCCGGACTGACCTCTGGAAACACCATATATTTT | CASSYPGLTSGNTIYF
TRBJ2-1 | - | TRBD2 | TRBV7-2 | TGTGCCAGCAGCTTACTAGCGGGAGGGCCTTACAATGAGCAGTTCTTC | CASSLLAGGPYNEQFF
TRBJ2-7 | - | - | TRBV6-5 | TGTGCCAGCAGTCGGGACACTAAATACGAGCAGTACTTC | CASSRDTKYEQYF
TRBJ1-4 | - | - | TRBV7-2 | TGTGCCAGCAGCTTAGCTCTGGCAGTAGTAGATGAGGAACTGTTTTTT | CASSLALAVVDEELFF
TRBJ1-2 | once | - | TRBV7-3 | TGTGCCAGCAGCCCCGGGGGCTATGGCTACACCTTC | CASSPGGYGYTF
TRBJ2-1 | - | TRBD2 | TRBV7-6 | TGTGCCAGCAGCCCTACTCGGGACTACCACAATGAGCAGTTCTTC | CASSPTRDYHNEQFF
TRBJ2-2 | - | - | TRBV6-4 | TGTGCCAGCAGTGAGGCCCCGGGACAAAACACCGGGGAGCTGTTTTTT | CASSEAPGQNTGELFF
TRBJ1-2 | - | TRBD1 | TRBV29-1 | TGCAGCGTTGACACTCAGGGGGCGAATGGCTACACCTTC | CSVDTQGANGYTF
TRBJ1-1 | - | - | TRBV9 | TGTGCCAGCAGCCCAATGGGACAAGTAGCTTTCTTT | CASSPMGQVAFF
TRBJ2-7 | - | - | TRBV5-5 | TGTGCCAGCAGCTTAGTATGGGGCCCCTACGAGCAGTACTTC | CASSLVWGPYEQYF
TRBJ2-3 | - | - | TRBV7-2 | TGTGCCAGCAGCTTAGGACTTTACACAGATACGCAGTATTTT | CASSLGLYTDTQYF
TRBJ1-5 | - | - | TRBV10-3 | TGTGCCATCAGTGAGTCTCTCGGGGGTCTGGATAGCAATCAGCCCCAGCATTTT | CAISESLGGLDSNQPQHF
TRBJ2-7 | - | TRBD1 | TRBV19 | TGTGCCAGTAGTAATAAGGGACAGGGTGACTACGAGCAGTACTTC | CASSNKGQGDYEQYF
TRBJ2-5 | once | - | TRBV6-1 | TGTGCCAGCAGTGAACTCCGGGCGGGCCCAAAAGGGGAGACCCAGTACTTC | CASSELRAGPKGETQYF
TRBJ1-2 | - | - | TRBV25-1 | TGTGCCAGCAGTGATTGGCAGGGCAGGGGCTACACCTTC | CASSDWQGRGYTF
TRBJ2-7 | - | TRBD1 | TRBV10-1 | TGCGCCAGCAGTGAGGAAGGGACAGACAACGAGCAGTACTTC | CASSEEGTDNEQYF
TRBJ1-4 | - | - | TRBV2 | TGTGCCAGCCTCGACAGGACGTACGAAAAACTGTTTTTT | CASLDRTYEKLFF
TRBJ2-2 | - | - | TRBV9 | TGTGCCAGCAGCCTCAGAACCGGGGAGCTGTTTTTT | CASSLRTGELFF
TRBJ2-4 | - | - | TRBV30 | TGTGCCTGGGACCCATGGCGGGAAAATGGGGGAGGCATTCAGTACTTC | CAWDPWRENGGGIQYF